This T cell receptor beta chain was sequenced in a study of blood T cells in healthy people across ages. CDR3 size: 15 residues. Germline CDR1 and CDR2: SGHTA and FQGNSA. The J segment lost 5 bases and the V segment lost 1 base, leaving 5 bases of the junction unmatched. This clonotype was observed a few times. Next came a second PCR, run for about 6 to 12 cycles, which used a sample-barcoded 5' primer along with a J-beta primer mix. CDR3-containing paired-end reads numbering at least 2.5 million came from each sample. TCRdb used MiXCR to reprocess the 5' RACE reads, holding one entry per CDR3 protein. The sample has about 1,500,000 distinct CDR3 sequences, approximately 30% seen once.

The chain links TRBV7-2 to TRBJ2-3; 8 positions agree with TRBD2. The sample was blood. The TCR comes from a woman younger than 45 in good health. This CDR3 is CASSLVSLAGDTQYF. The CDR3 DNA is TGTGCCAGCAGCTTAGTATCGCTAGCGGGAGATACGCAGTATTTT.